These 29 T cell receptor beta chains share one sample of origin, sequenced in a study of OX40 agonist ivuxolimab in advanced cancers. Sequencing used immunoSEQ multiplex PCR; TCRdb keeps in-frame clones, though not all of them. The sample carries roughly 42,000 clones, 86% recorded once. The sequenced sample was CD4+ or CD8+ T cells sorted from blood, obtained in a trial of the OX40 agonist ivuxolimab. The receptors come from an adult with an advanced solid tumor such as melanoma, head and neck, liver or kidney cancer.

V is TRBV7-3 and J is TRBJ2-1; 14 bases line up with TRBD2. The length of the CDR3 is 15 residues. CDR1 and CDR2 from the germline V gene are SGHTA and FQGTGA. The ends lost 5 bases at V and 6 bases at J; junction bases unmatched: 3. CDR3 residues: CASSPGLAGANEQFF. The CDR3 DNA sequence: TGTGCCAGCAGCCCGGGACTAGCGGGGGCCAATGAGCAGTTCTTC.

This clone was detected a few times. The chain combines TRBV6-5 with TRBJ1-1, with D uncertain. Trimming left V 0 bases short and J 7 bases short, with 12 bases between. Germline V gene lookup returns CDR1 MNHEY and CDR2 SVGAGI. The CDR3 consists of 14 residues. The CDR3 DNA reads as TGTGCCAGCAGTTACTCGAATAGGGCAGATGAAGCTTTCTTT. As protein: CASSYSNRADEAFF.

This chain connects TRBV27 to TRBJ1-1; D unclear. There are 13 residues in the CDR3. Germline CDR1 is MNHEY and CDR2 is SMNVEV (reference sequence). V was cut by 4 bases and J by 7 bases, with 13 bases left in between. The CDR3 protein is CASSSVAHIEAFF. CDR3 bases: TGTGCCAGCAGTTCCGTTGCCCACATTGAAGCTTTCTTT.

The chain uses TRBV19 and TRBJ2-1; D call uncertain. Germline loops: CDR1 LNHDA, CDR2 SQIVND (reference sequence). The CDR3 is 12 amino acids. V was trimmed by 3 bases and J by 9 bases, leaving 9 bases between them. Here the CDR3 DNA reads TGTGCCAGTAGTATCGGGCTTCGTGAGCAGTTCTTC. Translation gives CASSIGLREQFF.

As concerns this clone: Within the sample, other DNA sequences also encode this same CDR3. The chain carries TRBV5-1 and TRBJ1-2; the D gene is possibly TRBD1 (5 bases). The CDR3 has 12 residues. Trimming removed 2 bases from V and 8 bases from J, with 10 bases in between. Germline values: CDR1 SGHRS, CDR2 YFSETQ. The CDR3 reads CASSFGGGGYTF. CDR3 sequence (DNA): TGCGCCAGCAGCTTCGGGGGTGGAGGCTACACCTTC. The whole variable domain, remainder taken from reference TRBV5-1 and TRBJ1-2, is KAGVTQTPRYLIKTRGQQVTLSCSPISGHRSVSWYQQTPGQGLQFLFEYFSETQRNKGNFPGRFSGRQFSNSRSEMNVSTLELGDSALYLCASSFGGGGYTFGSGTRLTVV.

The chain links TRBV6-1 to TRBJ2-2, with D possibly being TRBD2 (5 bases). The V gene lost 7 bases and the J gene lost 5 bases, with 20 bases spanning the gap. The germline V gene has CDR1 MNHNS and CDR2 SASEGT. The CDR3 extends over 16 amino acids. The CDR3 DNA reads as TGTGCCAGCATTGAGCGACTAAGGTTTGAGACCGGGGAGCTGTTTTTT. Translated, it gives CASIERLRFETGELFF.

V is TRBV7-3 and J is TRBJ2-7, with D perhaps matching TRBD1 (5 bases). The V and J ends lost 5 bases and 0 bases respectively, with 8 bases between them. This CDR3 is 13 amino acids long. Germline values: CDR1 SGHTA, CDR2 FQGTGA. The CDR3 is CASSPGHSYEQYF. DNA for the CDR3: TGTGCCAGCAGCCCAGGACACTCCTACGAGCAGTACTTC.

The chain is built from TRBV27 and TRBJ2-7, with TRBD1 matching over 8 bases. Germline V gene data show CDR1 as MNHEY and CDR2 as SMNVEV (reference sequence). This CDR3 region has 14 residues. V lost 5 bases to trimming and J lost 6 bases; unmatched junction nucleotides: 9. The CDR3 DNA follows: TGTGCCAGCAGTCCCAGGGGGCAAGGGGGCGAGCAGTACTTC. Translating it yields CASSPRGQGGEQYF.

DNA for the CDR3: TGTGCCAGCAGCTCGGGACAGGGGGTAGAGACCCAGTACTTC. Its translation is CASSSGQGVETQYF. V is TRBV9 and J is TRBJ2-5; TRBD1 aligns across 11 bases. The CDR3 extends over 14 amino acids. From germline, CDR1 is SGDLS and CDR2 YYNGEE. V dropped 4 bases and J dropped 4; count of bases not matched to a gene: 3.

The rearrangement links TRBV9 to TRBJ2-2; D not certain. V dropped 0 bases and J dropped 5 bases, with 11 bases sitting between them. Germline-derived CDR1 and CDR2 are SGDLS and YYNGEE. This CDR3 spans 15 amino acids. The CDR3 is CASSVGNLGTGELFF. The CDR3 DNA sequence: TGTGCCAGCAGCGTAGGCAACCTGGGGACCGGGGAGCTGTTTTTT.

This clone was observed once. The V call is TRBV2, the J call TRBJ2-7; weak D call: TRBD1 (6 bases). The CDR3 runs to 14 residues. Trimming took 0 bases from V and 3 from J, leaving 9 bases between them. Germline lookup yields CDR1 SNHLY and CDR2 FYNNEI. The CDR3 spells CASSEARGLYEQYF. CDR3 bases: TGTGCCAGCAGTGAAGCCAGGGGCCTCTACGAGCAGTACTTC.

In DNA, the CDR3 is TGTGCCAGCAGCCAAGATCCAGCAACGGGGTTCACTGAAGCTTTCTTT. Translation gives CASSQDPATGFTEAFF. The genes are TRBV14 and TRBJ1-1; D is unresolved. The CDR3 spans 16 residues. Germline CDR1 SGHDN, CDR2 FVKESK. Trimming left V 0 bases short and J 4 bases short, with 15 bases between.

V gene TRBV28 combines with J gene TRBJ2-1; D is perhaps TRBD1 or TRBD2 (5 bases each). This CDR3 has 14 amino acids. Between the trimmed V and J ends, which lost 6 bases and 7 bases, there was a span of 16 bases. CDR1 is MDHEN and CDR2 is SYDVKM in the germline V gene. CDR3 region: CASSVVGTVNEQFF. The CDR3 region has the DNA TGTGCCAGCAGCGTGGTCGGGACCGTAAATGAGCAGTTCTTC. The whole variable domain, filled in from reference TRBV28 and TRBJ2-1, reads DVKVTQSSRYLVKRTGEKVFLECVQDMDHENMFWYRQDPGLGLRLIYFSYDVKMKEKGDIPEGYSVSREKKERFSLILESASTNQTSMYLCASSVVGTVNEQFFGPGTRLTVL.

The chain's CDR3 is CASGTGSILRDSNQPQHF. For the CDR3, the DNA is TGTGCCAGCGGGACAGGGAGCATCCTTCGGGATAGCAATCAGCCCCAGCATTTT. V and J are TRBV19 and TRBJ1-5; 9 bases agree with TRBD1. This CDR3 has 18 residues. Germline V gives CDR1 LNHDA, CDR2 SQIVND (reference sequence). V trimming: 9 bases; J trimming: 0 bases; junction bases outside the gene matches: 15.

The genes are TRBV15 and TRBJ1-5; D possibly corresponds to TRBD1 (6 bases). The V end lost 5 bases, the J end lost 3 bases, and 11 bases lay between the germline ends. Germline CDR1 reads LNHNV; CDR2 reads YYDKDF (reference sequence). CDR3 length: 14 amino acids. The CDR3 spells CATSVGGFNQPQHF. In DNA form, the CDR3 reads TGTGCCACCAGCGTAGGGGGGTTCAATCAGCCCCAGCATTTT.

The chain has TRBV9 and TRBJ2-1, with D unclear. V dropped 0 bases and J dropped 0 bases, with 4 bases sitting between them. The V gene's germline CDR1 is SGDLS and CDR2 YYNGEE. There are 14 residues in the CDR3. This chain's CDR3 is CASSVDPSYNEQFF. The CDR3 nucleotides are TGTGCCAGCAGCGTAGACCCCTCCTACAATGAGCAGTTCTTC.

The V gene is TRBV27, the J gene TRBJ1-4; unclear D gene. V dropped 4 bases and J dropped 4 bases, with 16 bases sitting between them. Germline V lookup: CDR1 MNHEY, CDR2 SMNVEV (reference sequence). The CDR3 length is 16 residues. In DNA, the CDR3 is TGTGCCAGCAGTTCAAGTGTACAGCGGGGTAATGAAAAACTGTTTTTT. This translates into CASSSSVQRGNEKLFF.

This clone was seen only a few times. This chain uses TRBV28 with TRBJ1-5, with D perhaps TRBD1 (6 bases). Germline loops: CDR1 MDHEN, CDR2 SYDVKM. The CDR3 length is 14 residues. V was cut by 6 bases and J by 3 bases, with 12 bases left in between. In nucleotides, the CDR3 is TGTGCCAGCAGGCCCAGGGGTCACAATCAGCCCCAGCATTTT. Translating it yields CASRPRGHNQPQHF.

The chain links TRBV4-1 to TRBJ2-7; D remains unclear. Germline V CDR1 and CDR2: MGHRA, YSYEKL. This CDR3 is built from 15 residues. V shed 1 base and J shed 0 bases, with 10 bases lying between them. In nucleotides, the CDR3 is TGCGCCAGCAGCCAAGGGTGGCCAGACTCCTACGAGCAGTACTTC. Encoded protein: CASSQGWPDSYEQYF.

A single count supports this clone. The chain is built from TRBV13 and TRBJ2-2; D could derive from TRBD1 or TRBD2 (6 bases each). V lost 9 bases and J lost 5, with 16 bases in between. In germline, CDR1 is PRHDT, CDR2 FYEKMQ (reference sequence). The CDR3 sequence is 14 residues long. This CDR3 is CASTRGPGTGELFF. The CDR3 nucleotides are TGTGCCAGTACTCGGGGGCCGGGGACCGGGGAGCTGTTTTTT.

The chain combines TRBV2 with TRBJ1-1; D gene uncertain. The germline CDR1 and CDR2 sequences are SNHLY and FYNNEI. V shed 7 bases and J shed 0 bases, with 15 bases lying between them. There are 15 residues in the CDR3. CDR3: CASTLSGWMNTEAFF. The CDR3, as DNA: TGTGCCAGCACCCTTAGTGGGTGGATGAACACTGAAGCTTTCTTT.

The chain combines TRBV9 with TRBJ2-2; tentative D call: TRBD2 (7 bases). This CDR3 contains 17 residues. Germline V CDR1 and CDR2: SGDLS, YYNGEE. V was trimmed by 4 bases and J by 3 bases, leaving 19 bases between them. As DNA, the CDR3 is TGTGCCAGCAGCTTACCCGTGGGGGGGCCGCACACCGGGGAGCTGTTTTTT. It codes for CASSLPVGGPHTGELFF.

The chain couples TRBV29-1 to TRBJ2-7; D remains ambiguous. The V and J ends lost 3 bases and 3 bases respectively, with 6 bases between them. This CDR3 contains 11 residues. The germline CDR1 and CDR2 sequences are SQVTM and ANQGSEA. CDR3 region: CSVDLGYEQYF. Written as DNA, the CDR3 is TGCAGCGTTGATCTGGGCTACGAGCAGTACTTC.

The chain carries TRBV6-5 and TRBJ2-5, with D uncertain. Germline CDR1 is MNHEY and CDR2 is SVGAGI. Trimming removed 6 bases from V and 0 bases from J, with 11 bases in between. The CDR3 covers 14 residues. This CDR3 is CASSRSLYQETQYF. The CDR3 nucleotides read TGTGCCAGCAGCCGGTCATTGTACCAAGAGACCCAGTACTTC.

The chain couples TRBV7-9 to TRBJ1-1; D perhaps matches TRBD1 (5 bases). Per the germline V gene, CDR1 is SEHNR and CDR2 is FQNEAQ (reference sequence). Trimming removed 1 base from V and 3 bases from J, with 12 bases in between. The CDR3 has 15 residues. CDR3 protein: CASSLGREGHTEAFF. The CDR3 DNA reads TGTGCCAGCAGCTTAGGCAGGGAAGGGCACACTGAAGCTTTCTTT.

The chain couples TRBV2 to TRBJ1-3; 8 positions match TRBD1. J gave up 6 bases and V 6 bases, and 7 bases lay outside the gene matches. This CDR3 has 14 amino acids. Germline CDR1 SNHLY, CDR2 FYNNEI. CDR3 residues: CASSHGTGENTIYF. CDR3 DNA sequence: TGTGCCAGCAGCCACGGGACAGGTGAAAACACCATATATTTT.

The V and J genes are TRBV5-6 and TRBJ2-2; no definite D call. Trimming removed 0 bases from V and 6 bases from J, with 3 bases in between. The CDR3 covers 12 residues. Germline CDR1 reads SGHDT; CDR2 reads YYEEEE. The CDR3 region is CASSLDAGELFF. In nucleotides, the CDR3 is TGTGCCAGCAGCTTGGACGCCGGGGAGCTGTTTTTT.

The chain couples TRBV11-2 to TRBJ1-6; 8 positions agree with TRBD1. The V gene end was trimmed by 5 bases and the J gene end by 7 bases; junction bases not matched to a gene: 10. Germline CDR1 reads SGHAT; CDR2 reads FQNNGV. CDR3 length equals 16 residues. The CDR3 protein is CASSVGYGTGNSPLHF. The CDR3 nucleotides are TGTGCCAGCAGCGTAGGATACGGGACAGGCAATTCACCCCTCCACTTT.

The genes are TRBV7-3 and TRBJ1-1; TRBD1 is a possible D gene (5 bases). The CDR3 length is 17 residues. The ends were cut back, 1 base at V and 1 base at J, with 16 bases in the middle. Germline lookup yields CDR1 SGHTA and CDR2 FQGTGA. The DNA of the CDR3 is TGTGCCAGCAGCTTAATTCGCGCCGTGGGGGAGAACACTGAAGCTTTCTTT. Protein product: CASSLIRAVGENTEAFF.